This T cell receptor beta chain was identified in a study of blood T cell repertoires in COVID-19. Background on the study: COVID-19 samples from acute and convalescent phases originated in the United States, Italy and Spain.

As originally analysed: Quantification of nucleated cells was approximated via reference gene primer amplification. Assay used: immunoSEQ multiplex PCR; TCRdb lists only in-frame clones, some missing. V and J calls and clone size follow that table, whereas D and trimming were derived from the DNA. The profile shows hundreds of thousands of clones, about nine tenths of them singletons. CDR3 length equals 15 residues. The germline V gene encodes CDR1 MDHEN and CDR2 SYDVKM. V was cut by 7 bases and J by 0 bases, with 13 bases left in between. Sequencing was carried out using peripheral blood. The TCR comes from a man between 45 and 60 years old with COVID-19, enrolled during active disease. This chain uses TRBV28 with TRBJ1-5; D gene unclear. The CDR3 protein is CASNSPGYSNQPQHF. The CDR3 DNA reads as TGTGCCAGCAACTCGCCGGGTTATAGCAATCAGCCCCAGCATTTT.